This T cell receptor beta chain was captured by sequencing in a study of post-analysis software for immune sequencing data. The CDR3 has 14 residues. Germline CDR1 is DFQATT and CDR2 is SNEGSKA (reference sequence). V gave up 4 bases and J gave up 3 bases, with 15 bases separating them. Points on this clonotype: The antigen remains unidentified.

Regarding the study as a whole: Higher frequency in patients than in controls was seen for roughly five TRBV segments, with TRBV5-6, TRBV5-1 and TRBV20-1 among them.

Included in the TCR beta cDNA libraries were unique molecular identifiers. TCRdb redid the calling of the PCR reads with MiXCR, one entry per CDR3 protein. Of hundreds of thousands of distinct CDR3 sequences listed, nearly 45% were seen once; the top ten hold around 10%. This chain links TRBV20-1 with TRBJ2-5; D perhaps matches TRBD2 (5 bases). The sample comprised blood. This sequence originates from a girl between 5 and 17 years old with multiple sclerosis. The CDR3 region is CSATTRAKEETQYF. For the CDR3, the DNA is TGCAGTGCTACCACGCGGGCCAAGGAAGAGACCCAGTACTTC.